These 23 T cell receptor beta chains came from one sample sequenced in a study of blood T cell repertoires in COVID-19 (dated by TCRdb to the early 2020s). The library was generated by the immunoSEQ multiplex PCR assay. TCRdb's version of the immuneACCESS table is confined to in-frame rearrangements and falls short of the full clone set. An unresolved V gene accounts for under half of the shortfall where checked; the remainder is of unknown origin. Within this sample are 200,000 to 300,000 clones, with more than 75% of them counted one time only. The ten most abundant clones make up around 0.91% of the sample. What was sequenced was peripheral blood. These receptors were obtained from a woman aged 40 to 50 who had recovered from COVID-19.

V and J are TRBV5-4 and TRBJ1-2; 12 nucleotides line up with TRBD1. This CDR3 has 14 residues. V dropped 6 bases and J dropped 4; count of bases not matched to a gene: 4. CDR1 is SGHNT and CDR2 is YYREEE in the germline V gene (reference sequence). The CDR3 protein is CASTGTGGFYGYTF. The CDR3 nucleotides are TGTGCCAGCACCGGGACAGGGGGCTTCTATGGCTACACCTTC.

This rearrangement joins TRBV11-3 to TRBJ2-3; tentative D call: TRBD2 (6 bases). Trimming removed 1 base at V and 2 bases at J, with 10 bases between. The germline gives CDR1 SGHNT, CDR2 YENEEA. The CDR3 sequence is 15 residues long. This chain's CDR3 is CASSLGGVATDTQYF. For the CDR3, the DNA is TGTGCCAGCAGCTTAGGCGGGGTGGCCACAGATACGCAGTATTTT.

V gene TRBV18 combines with J gene TRBJ2-7; 7 nucleotides align to TRBD1. V lost 2 bases and J lost 1; bases outside the gene matches: 8. This CDR3 has 16 amino acids. Germline V gives CDR1 KGHSH, CDR2 LQKENI. The CDR3 coding sequence is TGTGCCAGCTCACCAAATACCGGGACAGCTTCCTACGAGCAGTACGTC. The encoded protein is CASSPNTGTASYEQYV.

V gene TRBV3-1 (or the pseudogene TRBV3-2) combines with J gene TRBJ2-1, with a tentative D call TRBD2 (7 bases). This CDR3 spans 14 amino acids. Germline V gene sequence: CDR1 LGHDT, CDR2 YNNKEL (reference sequence). V shed 1 base and J shed 12 bases, with 16 bases lying between them. The CDR3 loop is CASSQAQGGGGQFF. In DNA, the CDR3 is TGTGCCAGCAGCCAAGCCCAAGGGGGAGGGGGGCAGTTCTTC.

The chain carries TRBV5-4 and TRBJ1-1; D ambiguous. This CDR3 comprises 14 residues. From germline, CDR1 is SGHNT and CDR2 YYREEE (reference sequence). V lost 1 base and J lost 1, with 8 bases in between. In nucleotides, the CDR3 is TGTGCCAGCAGCTTGCGGCGGGGGAACACTGAAGCTTTCTTT. Translating it yields CASSLRRGNTEAFF.

The V call is TRBV6-2 or TRBV6-3, the J call TRBJ2-1; no firm D call. The CDR3 sequence is 12 residues long. Germline lookup yields CDR1 MNHEY and CDR2 SVGEGT. V was trimmed by 5 bases and J by 9 bases, leaving 11 bases between them. CDR3 loop: CASSPLVGEQFF. DNA of the CDR3: TGTGCCAGCAGTCCCCTAGTGGGTGAGCAGTTCTTC.

This chain uses TRBV3-1 (or the pseudogene TRBV3-2) with TRBJ1-4, with D perhaps TRBD1 (6 bases). The CDR3 runs to 16 residues. V lost 1 base and J 7 bases, leaving 16 bases between the germline ends. The V gene's germline CDR1 is LGHDT and CDR2 YNNKEL (reference sequence). CDR3 coding DNA: TGTGCCAGCAGCCAAGGAGGGGGGGCAGGTAGTGAAAAACTGTTTTTT. This codes for CASSQGGGAGSEKLFF.

The J gene is TRBJ1-5, the V gene TRBV6-5; possible D gene TRBD1, 6 bases. Looked up from germline, CDR1 is MNHEY and CDR2 is SVGAGI. The CDR3 is 14 residues long. With 10 bases removed from V and 0 bases from J, the gap between germline ends came to 13 bases. In DNA form, the CDR3 reads TGTGCCATTACCCGGGACACTAGCAATCAGCCCCAGCATTTT. Its protein product is CAITRDTSNQPQHF.

The chain joins TRBV5-1 to TRBJ2-4, with TRBD1 matching over 8 bases. The CDR3 runs 14 residues. The trim removed 4 bases at V and 4 bases at J, leaving 4 bases unmatched. CDR1 and CDR2 from the germline V gene are SGHRS and YFSETQ. The CDR3 DNA sequence: TGCGCCAGCAGCCAACGACAGGGGAAAAACATTCAGTACTTC. Protein product: CASSQRQGKNIQYF. Combining the CDR3 with reference TRBV5-1 and TRBJ2-4 gives the whole variable domain KAGVTQTPRYLIKTRGQQVTLSCSPISGHRSVSWYQQTPGQGLQFLFEYFSETQRNKGNFPGRFSGRQFSNSRSEMNVSTLELGDSALYLCASSQRQGKNIQYFGAGTRLSVL.

The genes are TRBV11-2 and TRBJ2-1; 12 nucleotides align to TRBD2. The germline V gene has CDR1 SGHAT and CDR2 FQNNGV. The CDR3 runs 18 residues. V shed 5 bases and J 6 bases; nucleotides not matched to a gene: 14. CDR3: CASSRYSSGRAGGNEQFF. CDR3 bases: TGTGCCAGCAGCCGATACTCTAGCGGGAGGGCCGGGGGCAATGAGCAGTTCTTC.

The chain recombines TRBV6-2 or TRBV6-3 with TRBJ2-1; TRBD2 matches 7 bases. CDR1 is MNHEY and CDR2 is SVGEGT in the germline V gene. V gave up 4 bases and J gave up 9 bases; unmatched junction bases: 15. The CDR3 is 16 residues long. As DNA, the CDR3 is TGTGCCAGCAGTTCGGGAGGCGGAGCTAGTAGGGGTGAGCAGTTCTTC. Its translation is CASSSGGGASRGEQFF.

The chain is built from TRBV5-1 and TRBJ1-6; TRBD1 matches 11 bases. CDR1 and CDR2 from the germline V gene are SGHRS and YFSETQ. The length of the CDR3 is 15 residues. Trimming took 4 bases from V and 9 from J; bases not matched to a gene: 6. The CDR3 loop reads CASSGGQGGGSPLHF. The CDR3 DNA is TGCGCCAGCAGCGGGGGACAGGGGGGTGGTTCACCCCTCCACTTT.

CDR3 sequence: CASSLLAGTGELFF. DNA of the CDR3: TGTGCCAGTAGTCTACTAGCGGGCACCGGGGAGCTGTTTTTT. The chain combines TRBV19 with TRBJ2-2; the match to TRBD2 covers 9 bases. Germline lookup yields CDR1 LNHDA and CDR2 SQIVND (reference sequence). V lost 5 bases, J lost 4 bases, and 2 bases stayed unmatched. The CDR3 has 14 amino acids.

The J gene is TRBJ2-3, the V gene TRBV5-1; 8 bases fit TRBD2. J gave up 7 bases and V 0 bases, and 10 bases lay outside the gene matches. CDR1 and CDR2 from the germline V gene are SGHRS and YFSETQ. The CDR3 contains 16 residues. The CDR3 sequence: CASSLAGGPAQNTQYF. CDR3 sequence (DNA): TGCGCCAGCAGCTTGGCGGGGGGGCCGGCCCAAAATACGCAGTATTTT.

On this clone itself: The same CDR3 arises from other DNA sequences in this sample as well. This sequence joins TRBV4-3 and TRBJ2-3; D perhaps matches TRBD1 (5 bases). The CDR3 contains 16 residues. V dropped 1 base and J dropped 0 bases, with 11 bases sitting between them. Germline CDR1 and CDR2: LGHNA and YSLEER. CDR3 bases: TGCGCCAGCAGCCAAGTAGGGGCCGCTAGCACAGATACGCAGTATTTT. Its protein is CASSQVGAASTDTQYF.

The gene calls are TRBV27 and TRBJ1-4; tentatively, D is TRBD1 (6 bases). Germline V CDR1 and CDR2: MNHEY, SMNVEV (reference sequence). The CDR3 runs to 16 residues. The V end lost 0 bases, the J end lost 7 bases, and 15 bases lay between the germline ends. The CDR3 DNA follows: TGTGCCAGCAGTTTATCGGGGGGGGCATCTGGTGAAAAACTGTTTTTT. This translates into CASSLSGGASGEKLFF.

The V and J genes are TRBV13 and TRBJ2-5; tentatively, D is TRBD1 (5 bases). The CDR3 is made up of 14 amino acids. Per germline, CDR1 PRHDT and CDR2 FYEKMQ (reference sequence). Trimming left V 5 bases short and J 2 bases short, with 12 bases between. The CDR3 sequence is CASSRAGPQETQYF. CDR3 DNA sequence: TGTGCCAGCAGCCGTGCAGGGCCACAAGAGACCCAGTACTTC.

The chain couples TRBV4-1 to TRBJ1-5; D gene ambiguous. The germline V gene has CDR1 MGHRA and CDR2 YSYEKL. This CDR3 region has 14 residues. V shed 1 base and J shed 6 bases, with 10 bases lying between them. The CDR3 nucleotides are TGCGCCAGCAGCCAAGCGGGTAGCGGTCAGCCCCAGCATTTT. Translation gives CASSQAGSGQPQHF.

This chain uses TRBV9 with TRBJ2-1, with D possibly TRBD1 on 7 matching bases. Between the trimmed V and J ends, which lost 4 bases and 9 bases, there was a span of 17 bases. The CDR3 loop spans 14 amino acids. CDR1 SGDLS and CDR2 YYNGEE come from the germline V gene. CDR3 coding DNA: TGTGCCAGCAGCAAGCGACAGGGAGCGGGTGAGCAGTTCTTC. Amino acids: CASSKRQGAGEQFF.

V gene TRBV6-5 combines with J gene TRBJ1-1; unclear D gene. The CDR3 covers 14 residues. The germline gives CDR1 MNHEY, CDR2 SVGAGI. The V end lost 0 bases, the J end lost 11 bases, and 16 bases lay between the germline ends. In DNA, the CDR3 is TGTGCCAGCAGTTACTCGCCCGGGAGCACTTGGGCTTTCTTT. Protein: CASSYSPGSTWAFF.

J is TRBJ1-2 and V is TRBV18; D unclear. The CDR3 runs 10 residues. The germline CDR1 and CDR2 sequences are KGHSH and LQKENI. CDR3 protein: CELPNYGYTF. The CDR3 region has the DNA TGTGAACTCCCTAACTATGGCTACACCTTC.

The CDR3 sequence is CASSVGGGSLGLETQYF. CDR3 nucleotide sequence: TGTGCCAGCAGCGTAGGCGGCGGGAGTTTGGGGTTGGAGACCCAGTACTTC. This rearrangement joins TRBV9 to TRBJ2-5; 7 bases fit TRBD2. V shed 0 bases, J shed 5 bases, and the junction held 13 bases outside the gene matches. Per the germline V gene, CDR1 is SGDLS and CDR2 is YYNGEE. The CDR3 loop spans 17 amino acids.

The V call is TRBV25-1, the J call TRBJ2-3; tentative D call: TRBD2 (7 bases). Trimming removed 7 bases at V and 5 bases at J, with 19 bases between. CDR3 length: 15 amino acids. The germline gives CDR1 MGHDK, CDR2 SYGVNS. CDR3 region: CASTALGGRGDTQYF. In DNA, the CDR3 is TGTGCCAGCACCGCTTTGGGGGGGCGCGGAGATACGCAGTATTTT.